Presented here are 21 T cell receptor beta chains from one specimen sequenced in a study of shared clonotypes between healthy human individuals. Sequencing used immunoSEQ multiplex PCR; TCRdb keeps in-frame clones, though not all of them. The data contain around 79,000 clones, roughly three fifths of them singletons. The sample consisted of memory CD8+ T cells sorted from blood. Noted subset: CD45RO+ cells pooled with CCR7-negative TemRA cells. All receptors come from a man under 40 in good health.

The chain has TRBV7-2 and TRBJ1-2, with 7 bases lining up with TRBD1. V shed 5 bases and J 7 bases; nucleotides not matched to a gene: 13. In germline, CDR1 is SGHTA, CDR2 FQGNSA. The CDR3 contains 15 residues. CDR3 coding DNA: TGTGCCAGCAGCGGCCGGGACAGTGCTTTGGGTGGCTACACCTTC. Amino acids: CASSGRDSALGGYTF. Using reference TRBV7-2 and TRBJ1-2 for the parts outside the CDR3, the full variable domain is GAGVSQSPSNKVTEKGKDVELRCDPISGHTALYWYRQSLGQGLEFLIYFQGNSAPDKSGLPSDRFSAERTGGSVSTLTIQRTQQEDSAVYLCASSGRDSALGGYTFGSGTRLTVV.

This clone was observed at least ten times. V and J are TRBV6-1 and TRBJ2-4; D perhaps matches TRBD1 (6 bases). Deletions cut 0 bases from V and 8 bases from J, with 14 bases between. In germline, CDR1 is MNHNS, CDR2 SASEGT. The length of the CDR3 is 15 residues. The CDR3, as DNA: TGTGCCAGCAGTGAAGCGGACAGTGGTTTTGACATTCAGTACTTC. It specifies CASSEADSGFDIQYF.

This clone was found a few times. Since a far larger clone is one base different, this is likely a read error. Other DNA sequences in the sample encode the same CDR3. The chain links TRBV6-1 to TRBJ2-7; D remains ambiguous. Trimming left V 5 bases short and J 3 bases short, with 5 bases between. The CDR3 runs 11 residues. CDR1 is MNHNS, CDR2 SASEGT, per germline. The CDR3 coding sequence is TGTGCCAGCAGTTCATACTACGAGCAGTACTTC. This codes for CASSSYYEQYF.

This clone came up a few times. This same CDR3 is encoded by further DNA sequences in the sample. The V call is TRBV6-6, the J call TRBJ2-7, with a possible D match to TRBD1 (5 bases). The CDR3 consists of 12 residues. The ends were cut back, 6 bases at V and 4 bases at J, with 10 bases in the middle. Per germline, CDR1 MNHNY and CDR2 SVGAGI (reference sequence). The CDR3 sequence: CASRSTDYEQYF. The CDR3 region has the DNA TGTGCCAGCAGGTCGACAGATTACGAGCAGTACTTC.

There are a few counts of this clone. V gene TRBV7-8 combines with J gene TRBJ2-5; 7 bases align to TRBD2. The CDR3 extends over 18 amino acids. V lost 0 bases to trimming and J lost 4 bases; unmatched junction nucleotides: 14. The V gene's germline CDR1 is SGHVS and CDR2 FQNEAQ. The CDR3 sequence is CASSLASAGLGVGETQYF. DNA of the CDR3: TGTGCCAGCAGCTTAGCGTCAGCGGGGCTAGGGGTGGGAGAGACCCAGTACTTC. Supplemented by reference TRBV7-8 and TRBJ2-5, the full variable domain reads GAGVSQSPRYKVAKRGQDVALRCDPISGHVSLFWYQQALGQGPEFLTYFQNEAQLDKSGLPSDRFFAERPEGSVSTLKIQRTQQEDSAVYLCASSLASAGLGVGETQYFGPGTRLLVL.

A few counts support this clone. V is TRBV6-4 and J is TRBJ2-7; TRBD1 matches at 8 bases. The CDR3 is 16 residues long. After removal of 6 bases from V and 1 base from J, the junction contained 11 bases not matched to a gene. The germline CDR1 and CDR2 sequences are MRHNA and SNTAGT. The CDR3 DNA reads as TGTGCCAGCAGAATAGGGGGACAGGATGTATCCTACGAGCAGTACTTC. It encodes CASRIGGQDVSYEQYF.

The chain uses TRBV6-5 and TRBJ1-2; D gene unclear. V was shortened by 6 bases and J by 2 bases, with 7 bases between the two germline ends. Looked up from germline, CDR1 is MNHEY and CDR2 is SVGAGI. The CDR3 length is 12 residues. The CDR3 DNA reads TGTGCCAGCAGCAAACCCAACTATGGCTACACCTTC. Its translation is CASSKPNYGYTF.

V is TRBV30 and J is TRBJ1-1; D not certain. V was clipped by 0 bases and J by 0 bases, with 11 bases between them. Looked up from germline, CDR1 is GTSNPN and CDR2 is SVGIG (reference sequence). The CDR3 sequence is 15 residues long. The CDR3 here is CAWSVEKDLNTEAFF. The CDR3 coding sequence is TGTGCCTGGAGTGTAGAAAAGGACCTGAACACTGAAGCTTTCTTT.

This sequence joins TRBV7-2 and TRBJ1-1; D perhaps matches TRBD1 (5 bases). V lost 5 bases, J lost 4 bases, and 14 bases lay in between. CDR1 SGHTA and CDR2 FQGNSA come from the germline V gene. The CDR3 has 14 amino acids. This chain's CDR3 is CASSLGRGSTEAFF. The CDR3 DNA is TGTGCCAGCAGCCTCGGGCGGGGGAGCACTGAAGCTTTCTTT.

The rearrangement uses TRBV6-4 and TRBJ1-2, with D perhaps TRBD1 (5 bases). This CDR3 has 13 residues. Per the germline V gene, CDR1 is MRHNA and CDR2 is SNTAGT. Deletions cut 2 bases from V and 9 bases from J, with 13 bases between. CDR3 coding DNA: TGTGCCAGCAGTGACGTGGGGACCGACAGCTACACCTTC. The encoded protein is CASSDVGTDSYTF.

This chain joins TRBV28 and TRBJ2-7; TRBD2 aligns across 7 bases. The trim removed 5 bases at V and 0 bases at J, leaving 13 bases unmatched. The CDR3 is 17 residues long. Germline CDR1 MDHEN, CDR2 SYDVKM. CDR3 nucleotides: TGTGCCAGCAGTCAGTATTGGGGGGAGGGCACCTCCTACGAGCAGTACTTC. Residues: CASSQYWGEGTSYEQYF.

The V and J genes are TRBV9 and TRBJ2-2, with 7 bases aligning to TRBD2. CDR1 is SGDLS and CDR2 is YYNGEE in the germline V gene. V lost 0 bases and J lost 5; bases outside the gene matches: 4. This CDR3 spans 15 amino acids. The CDR3 reads CASSVDGGSTGELFF. In DNA, the CDR3 is TGTGCCAGCAGCGTAGATGGCGGGAGTACCGGGGAGCTGTTTTTT.

This clone was found once. The genes are TRBV18 and TRBJ2-2; the D is unclear. The CDR3 is 12 amino acids. Trimming left V 6 bases short and J 5 bases short, with 7 bases between. CDR1 is KGHSH, CDR2 LQKENI, per germline. For the CDR3, the DNA is TGTGCCAGCTCTTTAGAAACCGGGGAGCTGTTTTTT. Amino acid sequence: CASSLETGELFF.

The rearrangement links TRBV7-2 to TRBJ2-3; 8 positions match TRBD1. There are 17 residues in the CDR3. With V trimmed by 1 base and J by 5 bases, 11 bases remained unmatched. Germline lookup yields CDR1 SGHTA and CDR2 FQGNSA. The CDR3 DNA reads TGTGCCAGCAGCTTAGAAGTCGGCAGGGGGCGCCTAGATACGCAGTATTTT. This translates into CASSLEVGRGRLDTQYF.

V is TRBV1 and J is TRBJ2-5; the table's D call, TRBD2, has no DNA check behind it. TRBV1 counts as a pseudogene. This CDR3 comprises 22 residues. The CDR3 reads CTSSRYTTTGTSGNKGAETQYF. The CDR3 DNA is TGCACCAGCAGCCGATACACCACTACAGGGACTAGCGGAAACAAGGGGGCCGAGACCCAGTACTTC.

The V call is TRBV7-8, the J call TRBJ2-5, with a weak D call TRBD2 (6 bases). V gave up 2 bases and J gave up 5 bases, with 12 bases separating them. CDR3 length: 14 residues. CDR1 is SGHVS, CDR2 FQNEAQ, per germline. Here the CDR3 DNA reads TGTGCCAGCAGCTTACCGGGACTTACCGAGACCCAGTACTTC. Protein product: CASSLPGLTETQYF.

V is TRBV11-2 and J is TRBJ2-5, with D perhaps assigned TRBD1 or TRBD2 (5 bases each). CDR1 and CDR2 (germline): SGHAT, FQNNGV. There are 15 residues in the CDR3. The V and J ends lost 1 base and 2 bases respectively, with 11 bases between them. The CDR3 protein is CASSLAWGLQETQYF. The CDR3 DNA reads TGTGCCAGCAGCTTAGCGTGGGGGTTGCAAGAGACCCAGTACTTC.

This sequence joins TRBV6-1 and TRBJ2-7, with D perhaps TRBD2 (5 bases). Germline assignment: CDR1 MNHNS and CDR2 SASEGT. There are 13 residues in the CDR3. V lost 4 bases and J lost 3, with 10 bases in between. CDR3 sequence (DNA): TGTGCCAGCAGTGTAGCGTTAGACTACGAGCAGTACTTC. Its protein product is CASSVALDYEQYF.

This chain connects TRBV7-9 to TRBJ2-7, with TRBD1 identical over 10 bases. V dropped 5 bases and J dropped 2; count of bases not matched to a gene: 18. CDR1 SEHNR and CDR2 FQNEAQ come from the germline V gene (reference sequence). The CDR3 has 19 amino acids. The CDR3 nucleotides read TGTGCCAGCAGCCCTTGGGGAGGACAGGGGGATCACAGGACCTACGAGCAGTACTTC. Protein: CASSPWGGQGDHRTYEQYF.

This clone was picked up many times. V is TRBV21-1 and J is TRBJ1-5. TRBV21-1 is annotated as a pseudogene. This CDR3 region has 15 residues. The CDR3 sequence is CASITRGGPHQPQHF. CDR3 sequence (DNA): TGTGCCAGCATCACCCGAGGGGGGCCTCATCAGCCCCAGCATTTT.

The rearrangement links TRBV11-2 to TRBJ1-2; the D gene is possibly TRBD1 (5 bases). The ends were cut back, 1 base at V and 4 bases at J, with 7 bases in the middle. This CDR3 contains 13 residues. The V gene's germline CDR1 is SGHAT and CDR2 FQNNGV. The CDR3 bases are TGTGCCAGCAGCTTAGGGGGGAGCTATGGCTACACCTTC. Its translation is CASSLGGSYGYTF.